The clone carrying this T cell receptor (beta chain) appeared a single time. What it binds is unknown. This sample is drawn from a study of OX40 agonist ivuxolimab in advanced cancers. Overall study context: People in dose escalation had one of these cancers: hepatocellular carcinoma, melanoma, renal cell or head and neck cancer.

Profiling relied on immunoSEQ multiplex PCR, and the TCRdb table lists in-frame clones only, not all of them. This table has roughly 81,000 clones, approximately 93% appearing once. Whole-study findings and limits: Low clonal expansion, among the lowest seen, marked partial responders at 0.1-3.0 mg/kg. The specificity for antigen of the expanded peripheral T cells was not determined.

The V and J ends lost 5 bases and 0 bases respectively, with 18 bases between them. This CDR3 contains 16 residues. In germline, CDR1 is SGHKS, CDR2 YYEKEE (reference sequence). This specimen was CD4+ or CD8+ T cells sorted from blood, taken in a trial of the OX40 agonist ivuxolimab. The chain has TRBV5-5 and TRBJ2-7, with D unresolved. The receptor was isolated from an adult with an advanced solid tumor such as melanoma, head and neck, liver or kidney cancer. In nucleotides, the CDR3 is TGTGCCAGCAGTCGTTTTCAGCTAGGTCGCTCCTACGAGCAGTACTTC. The encoded protein is CASSRFQLGRSYEQYF.